This T cell receptor (beta chain) was observed in a study of vaccination and CD4 T cells after COVID-19. At the level of the study: The authors exposed cells to overlapping spike peptides derived from SARS-CoV-2, HCoV-NL63, HCoV-OC43 and HCoV-229E.

Germline-derived CDR1 and CDR2 are LNHDA and SQIVND (reference sequence). Trimming cost V 4 bases and J 2 bases, with 10 bases left between them. This CDR3 is built from 14 residues. Oncomine TCR Beta short-read sequencing was applied to DNA from cultured CD4+ T cells. TCRdb used MiXCR to reprocess the PCR reads, holding one entry per CDR3 protein. The data show roughly 13,000 distinct CDR3 sequences, about three fifths seen once. This sample's treatment: approximately 9-day PBMC culture with coronavirus spike peptide pools or control peptides (ViraFEST assay). Peptide pool stimulation in ViraFEST expanded antigen-specific T cells, whose TCRs were then sequenced. A remark on this clonotype: Its antigen remains unidentified.

Sequenced input: CD4+ T cells from blood, cultured in vitro. The receptor comes from a human donor who had recovered from COVID-19. The chain links TRBV19 to TRBJ2-3; D ambiguous. The CDR3: CASSTNGNTDTQYF. CDR3 nucleotide sequence: TGTGCCAGTAGTACGAACGGTAACACAGATACGCAGTATTTT.